This T cell receptor (beta chain) was profiled in a study of T cell responses to AZD1222 COVID-19 vaccine. The method was immunoSEQ multiplex PCR; TCRdb's version includes in-frame clones alone and lacks a portion of them. This sample has 200,000 or so clones, with over 80% found just once. About this clone itself: As yet, its antigen is unknown.

The study's findings and limits: Regions 160-218 and 743-854 dominated among vaccine-associated CD4 TCRs spanning spike. Nearly half of spike-specific TCRs reportedly target variant regions that are unmutated in the B.1.351 and B.1.1.7 variants.

Losses at the gene ends were 3 bases for V and 5 bases for J; bases not matched to a gene: 7. The CDR3 has 15 amino acids. Looked up from germline, CDR1 is MNHEY and CDR2 is SMNVEV (reference sequence). The sample here was peripheral blood, taken on day 0 of MenACWY control vaccination. This clonotype was obtained from an adult in good health. The chain has TRBV27 and TRBJ2-1; the match to TRBD1 covers 7 bases. CDR3 region: CASSFERGRNNEQFF. CDR3 nucleotide sequence: TGTGCCAGCAGTTTCGAAAGGGGGCGTAACAATGAGCAGTTCTTC.